This T cell receptor beta chain was profiled in a study of blood T cell repertoires in COVID-19. CDR1 is MDHEN and CDR2 is SYDVKM in the germline V gene. With 6 bases removed from V and 6 bases from J, the gap between germline ends came to 9 bases. This CDR3 comprises 12 residues. Cohort 3 recovery required two negative PCRs, clearance, or symptom resolution. Here immunoSEQ multiplex PCR was the method, and the copy in TCRdb shows in-frame clones only, minus some. Found here are approximately 440,000 clones, 90% of them singletons; the top ten hold roughly 0.66%. The V call is TRBV28, the J call TRBJ2-1; maybe TRBD2 (5 bases). Material: PBMCs or T cells enriched from blood (not recorded which). The TCR sequence derives from a man aged 18 to 30 who had recovered from COVID-19. The CDR3 sequence is CASRSLVNEQFF. CDR3 DNA: TGTGCCAGCAGGTCACTAGTCAATGAGCAGTTCTTC.